This record concerns one TCR beta chain sequence. The data were obtained in a study of T cells after yellow fever vaccination. The wider study: CD3, CD45RA, CCR7 and CD95 guided sorting of the EM, EMRA, CM and Tscm memory subsets. Study-wide findings and caveats: Within FACS-sorted repertoires, abundant clonotypes contaminating from the bulk population could be present.

Generation of TCR cDNA used 5'RACE template switching (which added a universal primer site and UMIs). MiXCR, run by TCRdb on the 5' RACE reads, gives a single entry per CDR3 protein. The profile covers about 58,000 distinct CDR3 sequences, with 5% to 6.5% appearing a single time and around a third taken by the ten largest. Germline-derived CDR1 and CDR2 are SGHTA and FQGNSA. The V and J ends lost 4 bases and 0 bases respectively, with 7 bases between them. CDR3 length: 14 residues. The sequencing here drew on PBMCs, either bulk or a sorted T-cell subset (CD4+, CD8+, memory, or dextramer-sorted; not recorded which), taken on the day of the yellow fever booster vaccination. The genes are TRBV7-2 and TRBJ1-5, with D unresolved. The clonotype was recovered from a man aged 18 to 30 who received the YFV17D yellow fever vaccine. Here the CDR3 reads CASSSDGSNQPQHF. CDR3 nucleotide sequence: TGTGCCAGCAGCTCGGATGGTAGCAATCAGCCCCAGCATTTT.